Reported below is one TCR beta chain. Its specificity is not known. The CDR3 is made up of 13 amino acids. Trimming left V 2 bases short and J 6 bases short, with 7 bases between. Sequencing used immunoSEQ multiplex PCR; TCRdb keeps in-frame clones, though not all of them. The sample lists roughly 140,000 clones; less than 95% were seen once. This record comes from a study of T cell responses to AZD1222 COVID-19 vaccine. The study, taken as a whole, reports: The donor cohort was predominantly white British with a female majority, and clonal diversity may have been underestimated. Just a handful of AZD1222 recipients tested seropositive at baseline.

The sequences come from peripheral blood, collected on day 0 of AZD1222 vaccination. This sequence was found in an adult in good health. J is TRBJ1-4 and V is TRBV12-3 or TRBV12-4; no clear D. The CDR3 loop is CASSLRRHEKLFF. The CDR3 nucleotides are TGTGCCAGCAGTTTAAGGAGGCATGAAAAACTGTTTTTT.